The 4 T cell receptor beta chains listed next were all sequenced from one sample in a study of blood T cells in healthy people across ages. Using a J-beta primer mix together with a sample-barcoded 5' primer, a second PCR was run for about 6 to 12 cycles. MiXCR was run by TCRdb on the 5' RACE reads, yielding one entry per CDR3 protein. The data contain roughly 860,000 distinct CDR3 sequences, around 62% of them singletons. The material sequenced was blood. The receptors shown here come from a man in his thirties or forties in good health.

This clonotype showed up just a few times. The CDR3 loop reads CATKGGQPQHF. CDR3 DNA: TGTGCCACCAAGGGGGGCCAGCCCCAGCATTTT. The J gene is TRBJ1-5, the V gene TRBV27; D is perhaps TRBD1 (6 bases). This CDR3 comprises 11 residues. CDR1 MNHEY and CDR2 SMNVEV come from the germline V gene (reference sequence). V was pared by 10 bases and J by 7 bases, with 11 bases between.

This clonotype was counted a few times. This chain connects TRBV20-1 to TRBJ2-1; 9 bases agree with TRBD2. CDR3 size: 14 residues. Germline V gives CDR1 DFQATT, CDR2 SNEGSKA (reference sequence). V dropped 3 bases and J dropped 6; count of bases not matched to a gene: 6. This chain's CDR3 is CSASGAGGTNEQFF. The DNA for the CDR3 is TGCAGTGCTAGCGGCGCGGGGGGGACCAATGAGCAGTTCTTC.

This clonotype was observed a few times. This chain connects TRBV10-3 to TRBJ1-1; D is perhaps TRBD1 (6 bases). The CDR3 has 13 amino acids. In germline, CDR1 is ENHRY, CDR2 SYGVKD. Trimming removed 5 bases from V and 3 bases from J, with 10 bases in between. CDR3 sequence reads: CAISRQDYTEAFF. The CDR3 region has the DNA TGTGCCATCAGTAGACAGGATTACACTGAAGCTTTCTTT.

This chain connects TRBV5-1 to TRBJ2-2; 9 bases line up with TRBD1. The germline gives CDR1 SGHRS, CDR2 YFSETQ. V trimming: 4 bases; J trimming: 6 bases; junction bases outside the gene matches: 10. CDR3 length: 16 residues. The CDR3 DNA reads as TGCGCCAGCAGCCCGAGACAGGGGGAATTGGCCGGGGAGCTGTTTTTT. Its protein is CASSPRQGELAGELFF. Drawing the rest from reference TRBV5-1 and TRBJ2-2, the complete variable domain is KAGVTQTPRYLIKTRGQQVTLSCSPISGHRSVSWYQQTPGQGLQFLFEYFSETQRNKGNFPGRFSGRQFSNSRSEMNVSTLELGDSALYLCASSPRQGELAGELFFGEGSRLTVL.